Sequencing of this T cell receptor (beta chain) was carried out in a study of T cells in Graves' hyperthyroidism and ophthalmopathy. Amplification of TCR beta CDR3 regions was performed using RNA transcripts as template. An initial round of RT-PCR targeting the TCR CDR3 relied on the HTBI primer set. MiXCR was run by TCRdb on the multiplex PCR reads, yielding one entry per CDR3 protein. The data hold approximately 530,000 distinct CDR3 sequences, with about a sixth observed a single time. Study-wide findings and caveats: Researchers found most expanded thyroid clonotypes above 0.001 in blood as well.

About this clonotype: The antigen remains unidentified.

Trimming stripped 1 base from V and 0 bases from J, with 9 bases between. The CDR3 spans 15 residues. Patients were aged 18 to 65, had disease duration under 2 months, and had newly diagnosed hyperthyroidism. Material for sequencing was blood. The clonotype originates from a woman aged 18 to 35 with Graves' hyperthyroidism. The chain joins TRBV12-3 or TRBV12-4 to TRBJ1-2; D is uncertain. DNA for the CDR3: TGTGCCAGCAGTTTAGGGCAGAGGGCTAACTATGGCTACACCTTC. Protein product: CASSLGQRANYGYTF.